Presented here are 14 T cell receptor beta chains from one specimen sequenced in a study of cytomegalovirus exposure and HLA in healthy donors. A multiplex PCR was run with 60 Vbeta primers and 13 Jbeta primers. The repertoire was sequenced with immunoSEQ multiplex PCR; TCRdb's copy has only in-frame clones and lacks some. The repertoire holds over 75,000 clones, with under 80% as singletons. Source material: PBMCs. The origin of the receptors is a man aged 40-49 years in good health and CMV-seropositive.

V usage is TRBV4-1 and J usage is TRBJ2-5, with 9 nucleotides matching TRBD2. J gave up 8 bases and V 4 bases, and 11 bases lay outside the gene matches. The CDR3 has 15 amino acids. Germline V CDR1 and CDR2: MGHRA, YSYEKL. CDR3 DNA: TGCGCCAGCAGCCCAGCCACGGCGGGGGGGGGAACCCAGTACTTC. It yields the protein CASSPATAGGGTQYF.

The chain combines TRBV10-3 with TRBJ2-7, with D possibly being TRBD2 (6 bases). The CDR3 runs 13 residues. Germline V gene sequence: CDR1 ENHRY, CDR2 SYGVKD. Trimming removed 4 bases at V and 3 bases at J, with 10 bases between. The CDR3 sequence: CAISGGENYEQYF. CDR3 nucleotide sequence: TGTGCCATCAGTGGGGGGGAGAACTACGAGCAGTACTTC.

The rearrangement links TRBV29-1 to TRBJ1-1; 7 nucleotides line up with TRBD1. Germline V gene lookup returns CDR1 SQVTM and CDR2 ANQGSEA. Trimming removed 4 bases from V and 4 bases from J; junction bases left unmatched: 9. CDR3 length: 14 residues. The CDR3 nucleotides read TGCAGCGTTGGGGGGACAGTTGCACCCACTGAAGCTTTCTTT. Translating it yields CSVGGTVAPTEAFF.

The chain is built from TRBV18 and TRBJ2-7, with 7 nucleotides matching TRBD1. This CDR3 region has 13 residues. V shed 4 bases and J 2 bases; nucleotides not matched to a gene: 2. The germline gives CDR1 KGHSH, CDR2 LQKENI. The CDR3 sequence: CASSRDSTYEQYF. Written as DNA, the CDR3 is TGTGCCAGCTCACGGGACAGCACCTACGAGCAGTACTTC.

This clone was observed a handful of times. V gene TRBV9 combines with J gene TRBJ2-3; 15 nucleotides match TRBD2. The CDR3 runs 20 residues. Germline CDR1 is SGDLS and CDR2 is YYNGEE. The V segment lost 0 bases and the J segment 3 bases; nucleotides outside the gene matches: 11. The CDR3 DNA follows: TGTGCCAGCAGCGTAGGATGGGGACTAGCGGGGGGACGAGGGACAGATACGCAGTATTTT. This encodes CASSVGWGLAGGRGTDTQYF.

This chain connects TRBV9 to TRBJ2-7, with 9 positions matching TRBD1. From germline, CDR1 is SGDLS and CDR2 YYNGEE. This CDR3 region has 16 residues. J lost 4 bases, V lost 0 bases, and 8 bases had no gene match. CDR3 sequence (DNA): TGTGCCAGCAGCGTAGGCGGGGGACAGGGAATGTACGAGCAGTACTTC. As protein: CASSVGGGQGMYEQYF.

The chain links TRBV5-4 to TRBJ2-2; D might be TRBD1 (6 bases). This CDR3 has 14 amino acids. Germline-derived CDR1 and CDR2 are SGHNT and YYREEE (reference sequence). Trimming pared 8 bases from V and 4 bases from J, leaving 15 bases between. The CDR3 nucleotides are TGTGCCAGTATTGCAGGGGACCCCACCGGGGAGCTGTTTTTT. Amino acids: CASIAGDPTGELFF. Supplemented by reference TRBV5-4 and TRBJ2-2, the full variable domain reads ETGVTQSPTHLIKTRGQQVTLRCSSQSGHNTVSWYQQALGQGPQFIFQYYREEENGRGNFPPRFSGLQFPNYSSELNVNALELDDSALYLCASIAGDPTGELFFGEGSRLTVL.

This chain connects TRBV9 to TRBJ2-3; TRBD2 matches at 7 bases. From germline, CDR1 is SGDLS and CDR2 YYNGEE. The CDR3 has 17 amino acids. V lost 4 bases to trimming and J lost 4 bases; unmatched junction nucleotides: 15. CDR3 in DNA: TGTGCCAGCAGCTATGGGGGGGGACTAATGACGGCAGATACGCAGTATTTT. Translation gives CASSYGGGLMTADTQYF.

In its sample, this clone was seen a few times. The gene calls are TRBV7-3 and TRBJ2-3; 13 nucleotides align to TRBD2. After removal of 2 bases from V and 2 bases from J, the junction contained 1 base not matched to a gene. The CDR3 has 16 residues. Germline loops: CDR1 SGHTA, CDR2 FQGTGA. CDR3 protein: CASSLGTSGATDTQYF. CDR3 DNA: TGTGCCAGCAGCTTAGGGACTAGCGGGGCCACAGATACGCAGTATTTT.

This clone was counted only a few times. CDR3 protein: CASSQRKRSRNTGELFF. CDR3 DNA: TGTGCCAGCAGCCAGCGTAAGCGGAGTCGGAACACCGGGGAGCTGTTTTTT. The chain has TRBV14 and TRBJ2-2; a weak D match, TRBD2 (5 bases). In germline, CDR1 is SGHDN, CDR2 FVKESK. The CDR3 is 17 amino acids. V lost 3 bases and J lost 1, with 15 bases in between.

This rearrangement joins TRBV4-2 to TRBJ1-1, with D possibly TRBD1 on 6 matching bases. The CDR3 is 15 residues long. Germline values: CDR1 LGHNA, CDR2 YNFKEQ. The V and J ends lost 0 bases and 5 bases respectively, with 13 bases between them. CDR3 DNA sequence: TGTGCCAGCAGCCAAGATCCCAGGGGAGGGACTGAAGCTTTCTTT. Protein: CASSQDPRGGTEAFF.

This clone was seen a handful of times. The chain has TRBV2 and TRBJ2-1; TRBD2 matches at 14 bases. J lost 4 bases, V lost 9 bases, and 11 bases had no gene match. The germline gives CDR1 SNHLY, CDR2 FYNNEI. The CDR3 consists of 17 residues. Here the CDR3 DNA reads TGTGCCAGTAAACTGAGACTAGCGGGGGGGCGGTACAATGAGCAGTTCTTC. Protein sequence: CASKLRLAGGRYNEQFF.

The rearrangement joins TRBV7-9 to TRBJ1-4; 7 positions match TRBD1. This CDR3 comprises 14 residues. With V trimmed by 5 bases and J by 6 bases, 6 bases remained unmatched. Germline V gene data show CDR1 as SEHNR and CDR2 as FQNEAQ (reference sequence). The CDR3 loop reads CASSVSGTDEKLFF. The CDR3 DNA is TGTGCCAGCAGCGTATCCGGGACAGATGAAAAACTGTTTTTT.

The chain joins TRBV18 to TRBJ2-1; 11 bases are a match to TRBD2. There are 15 residues in the CDR3. Trimming removed 2 bases from V and 9 bases from J; junction bases left unmatched: 6. The V gene's germline CDR1 is KGHSH and CDR2 LQKENI. CDR3 nucleotides: TGTGCCAGCTCACCAGCAACTAGCGGGAGATCTGAGCAGTTCTTC. This encodes CASSPATSGRSEQFF.